These T cell receptor beta chains were read from a single sample in a study of immune evolution from preneoplasia to lung adenocarcinoma. Generated by immunoSEQ multiplex PCR, the TCRdb table keeps only in-frame clones and is missing some. The data show about 2,700 clones, 84% seen once. The specimen was FFPE atypical adenomatous hyperplasia tissue from the lung. The receptors were sampled from a person aged 65-85 years with lung adenocarcinoma. The CDR3 runs from the conserved cysteine through the conserved F or W. A D gene is named only where the DNA matches it firmly. Size is omitted from some rows. Given values are once, few, many or a class for expanded clones.

abundance	v_gene	j_gene	d_gene	CDR3aa	CDR3nt
.	TRBV5-4	TRBJ1-2	.	CASSLQGRDGYTF	TGTGCCAGCAGCTTACAGGGTAGGGATGGTTACACCTTC
.	TRBV29-1	TRBJ2-1	TRBD2	CSGQGTSGGNEQFF	TGCAGCGGACAGGGGACTAGCGGGGGCAATGAGCAGTTCTTC
.	TRBV4-2	TRBJ2-1	.	CASMPGEKSYNEQFF	TGTGCCAGCATGCCGGGGGAGAAATCCTACAATGAGCAGTTCTTC
.	TRBV7-2	TRBJ2-7	TRBD1	CASRADRGNFDEQYF	TGTGCCAGCAGAGCGGACAGGGGGAATTTTGACGAGCAGTACTTC
.	TRBV5-4	TRBJ1-2	.	CASSLQSGMGSYGYTF	TGTGCCAGCAGCTTGCAGTCGGGGATGGGCAGCTATGGCTACACCTTC
large	TRBV28	TRBJ1-2	TRBD1	CASRGTGRGGYTF	TGTGCCAGCAGGGGGACAGGGAGGGGTGGCTACACCTTC
once	TRBV7-3	TRBJ1-1	.	CASSLSAGDNTEAFF	TGTGCCAGCAGCTTATCGGCAGGGGATAACACTGAAGCTTTCTTT
.	TRBV28	TRBJ2-7	TRBD1	CASSLNRGLYEQYF	TGTGCCAGCAGTTTGAACAGGGGGCTCTACGAGCAGTACTTC
.	TRBV4-1	TRBJ2-7	.	CASSQDTTYEQYF	TGCGCCAGCAGCCAAGATACTACCTACGAGCAGTACTTC
.	TRBV6-5	TRBJ2-3	TRBD2	CASSYGTSDTDTQYF	TGTGCCAGCAGTTACGGGACTAGCGACACAGATACGCAGTATTTT
.	TRBV11-2	TRBJ1-3	.	CASSPLPGNTIYF	TGTGCCAGCAGCCCCCTCCCTGGAAACACCATATATTTT
.	TRBV9	TRBJ2-1	TRBD2	CASSARTSGASYNEQFF	TGTGCCAGCAGCGCCCGGACTAGCGGGGCCTCCTACAATGAGCAGTTCTTC
.	TRBV29-1	TRBJ1-2	.	CSVEGHQSGYTF	TGCAGCGTTGAGGGGCATCAAAGTGGCTACACCTTC
.	TRBV29-1	TRBJ1-2	.	CSVAHSTNYGYTF	TGCAGCGTTGCTCATAGCACTAACTATGGCTACACCTTC
.	TRBV28	TRBJ2-7	.	CASRGRAYEQYF	TGTGCCAGCAGGGGAAGAGCGTACGAGCAGTACTTC
once	TRBV7-3	TRBJ2-7	TRBD1	CASSLRDRSSYEQYF	TGTGCCAGCAGCTTAAGGGACAGGTCCTCCTACGAGCAGTACTTC
.	TRBV15	TRBJ2-7	TRBD2	CATSRDRGTSGMPYEQYF	TGTGCCACCAGCAGAGACAGGGGGACTAGCGGGATGCCCTACGAGCAGTACTTC
.	TRBV19	TRBJ1-5	TRBD1	CASRRTGVKYYNQPQHF	TGTGCCAGTAGGAGAACAGGGGTTAAGTATTACAATCAGCCCCAGCATTTT
.	TRBV5-6	TRBJ2-3	TRBD2	CASSFGGVTQYF	TGTGCCAGCAGCTTTGGGGGGGTTACGCAGTATTTT
.	TRBV9	TRBJ1-1	.	CASSLEVSRTEAFF	TGTGCCAGCAGCCTTGAAGTAAGCCGCACTGAAGCTTTCTTT
.	TRBV11-1	TRBJ2-2	.	CASSLDWNAGELFF	TGTGCCAGCAGCTTAGATTGGAATGCCGGGGAGCTGTTTTTT
.	TRBV20-1	TRBJ2-2	.	CSARGAGELFF	TGCAGTGCTAGGGGGGCCGGGGAGCTGTTTTTT
.	TRBV20-1	TRBJ1-1	TRBD1	CSADRAAEAFF	TGCAGTGCTGACAGGGCGGCTGAAGCTTTCTTT
once	TRBV19	TRBJ2-5	.	CASSPLTGTQETQYF	TGTGCCAGTAGTCCGTTGACAGGGACTCAAGAGACCCAGTACTTC
.	TRBV28	TRBJ2-5	.	CASAREETQYF	TGTGCCAGCGCTCGGGAAGAGACCCAGTACTTC
few	TRBV5-4	TRBJ1-1	.	CASSRDGTNTEAFF	TGTGCCAGCAGCAGGGACGGGACCAACACTGAAGCTTTCTTT
.	TRBV12-5	TRBJ2-5	TRBD1	CASGSGNRGETQYF	TGTGCTAGTGGTTCCGGCAACAGGGGAGAGACCCAGTACTTC
few	TRBV5-1	TRBJ1-1	TRBD1	CASSLEGAVTEAFF	TGCGCCAGCAGCTTGGAGGGGGCTGTCACTGAAGCTTTCTTT
.	TRBV18	TRBJ2-7	.	CASSSGTTSYEQYF	TGTGCCAGCTCCTCCGGGACCACCTCCTACGAGCAGTACTTC
few	TRBV21-1	TRBJ2-7	.	CASKLAAVHEQYF	TGTGCCAGCAAACTAGCCGCCGTGCACGAGCAGTACTTC
.	TRBV11-2	TRBJ2-7	.	CASSLGGLSSYEQYF	TGTGCCAGCAGCTTAGGAGGACTATCCTCCTACGAGCAGTACTTC
.	TRBV29-1	TRBJ1-2	.	CSVENLGRQRYGYTF	TGCAGCGTTGAAAATCTGGGAAGGCAGCGGTATGGCTACACCTTC
.	TRBV19	TRBJ2-3	.	CASSGGREADTQYF	TGTGCCAGTAGTGGCGGCAGGGAGGCAGATACGCAGTATTTT
few	TRBV10-2	TRBJ2-7	.	CASAEGISYEQYF	TGCGCCAGCGCGGAGGGGATCTCCTACGAGCAGTACTTC
.	TRBV5-8	TRBJ2-7	.	CASSLTRSSYEQYF	TGTGCCAGCAGTCTGACCCGGAGCTCCTACGAGCAGTACTTC
.	TRBV28	TRBJ1-2	.	CASSFTAVGGYTF	TGTGCCAGCAGTTTCACGGCAGTCGGTGGCTACACCTTC
once	TRBV7-3	TRBJ2-7	.	CASSSTALGEQYF	TGTGCCAGCAGCTCGACTGCCCTGGGGGAGCAGTACTTC
.	TRBV2	TRBJ2-5	.	CASQIGGPETQYF	TGTGCCAGCCAGATCGGAGGTCCAGAGACCCAGTACTTC
.	TRBV28	TRBJ2-7	.	CASSFEGASYEQYF	TGTGCCAGCAGTTTCGAGGGAGCTTCCTACGAGCAGTACTTC
once	TRBV5-1	TRBJ1-4	.	CASSFTPGQATNEKLFF	TGCGCCAGCAGCTTCACCCCGGGACAAGCAACTAATGAAAAACTGTTTTTT
.	TRBV5-8	TRBJ2-3	TRBD2	CASSWPPGTSAADTQYF	TGTGCCAGCAGCTGGCCCCCCGGGACTAGTGCCGCAGATACGCAGTATTTT
.	TRBV4-1	TRBJ1-1	.	CASSQALNLNTEAFF	TGCGCCAGCAGCCAAGCTCTTAATTTGAACACTGAAGCTTTCTTT
few	TRBV20-1	TRBJ1-1	.	CSALGNTEAFF	TGCAGTGCTTTGGGGAACACTGAAGCTTTCTTT
.	TRBV7-6	TRBJ2-7	TRBD2	CASSRTSGTYEQYF	TGTGCCAGCAGCCGGACTAGCGGAACCTACGAGCAGTACTTC
.	TRBV11-3	TRBJ1-2	.	CASSFAGTQVYTF	TGTGCCAGCAGCTTTGCCGGGACACAAGTTTACACCTTC
.	TRBV9	TRBJ2-5	TRBD1	CASSVATTGGAQTQYF	TGTGCCAGCAGCGTAGCTACGACAGGGGGCGCTCAGACCCAGTACTTC
.	TRBV6-7	TRBJ2-1	TRBD1	CASSYGTGKFHNEQFF	TGTGCCAGCAGTTACGGGACAGGCAAGTTTCACAATGAGCAGTTCTTC
.	TRBV19	TRBJ2-7	.	CASSISAEGYEQYF	TGTGCCAGTAGTATAAGTGCGGAGGGCTACGAGCAGTACTTC
.	TRBV7-2	TRBJ1-1	.	CASSLESQLDTEAFF	TGTGCCAGCAGCTTAGAGTCTCAGCTAGACACTGAAGCTTTCTTT
.	TRBV9	TRBJ2-1	.	CASSVEGRYNEQFF	TGTGCCAGCAGCGTAGAGGGTCGCTACAATGAGCAGTTCTTC
.	TRBV9	TRBJ2-5	.	CASSVSASRQETQYF	TGTGCCAGCAGCGTGTCGGCTAGCCGTCAAGAGACCCAGTACTTC
.	TRBV6-5	TRBJ1-1	.	CASSGRGRNTEAFF	TGTGCCAGCAGTGGTCGAGGTAGGAACACTGAAGCTTTCTTT
.	TRBV5-1	TRBJ2-4	TRBD1	CASSFTGVGENIQYF	TGCGCCAGCAGCTTCACAGGGGTTGGCGAAAACATTCAGTACTTC
once	TRBV7-3	TRBJ2-4	.	CASSPTQGNIQYF	TGTGCCAGCAGCCCTACACAGGGAAACATTCAGTACTTC